A single sample is the source of the 26 T cell receptor beta chains below, sequenced in a study of blood T cell repertoires in COVID-19. TCRdb's copy holds only in-frame clones and misses some; the assay was immunoSEQ multiplex PCR. The table records fewer than 110,000 clones, around 82% of them present only once. Sequencing was carried out using peripheral blood. All receptors come from a human donor in a cohort sampled during active COVID-19.

This clone was picked up a small number of times. The chain carries TRBV28 and TRBJ2-1, with 7 bases lining up with TRBD1. The germline V gene encodes CDR1 MDHEN and CDR2 SYDVKM. Unmatched junction bases numbered 6, after V lost 3 bases and J lost 1 base. The CDR3 sequence is 16 residues long. The DNA for the CDR3 is TGTGCCAGCAGTTTCTCCGGGACAGCTTCCTACAATGAGCAGTTCTTC. This gives the protein CASSFSGTASYNEQFF. Full variable domain (rest looked up from reference TRBV28 and TRBJ2-1): DVKVTQSSRYLVKRTGEKVFLECVQDMDHENMFWYRQDPGLGLRLIYFSYDVKMKEKGDIPEGYSVSREKKERFSLILESASTNQTSMYLCASSFSGTASYNEQFFGPGTRLTVL.

This clone has just a few counts. V gene TRBV28 combines with J gene TRBJ2-7, with D perhaps matching TRBD2 (6 bases). In germline, CDR1 is MDHEN, CDR2 SYDVKM. Trimming removed 2 bases at V and 2 bases at J, with 10 bases between. This CDR3 contains 14 residues. CDR3 amino acids: CASSLAGRTYEQYF. As DNA, the CDR3 is TGTGCCAGCAGTTTAGCGGGAAGGACCTACGAGCAGTACTTC.

V and J are TRBV4-1 and TRBJ2-3; 13 bases line up with TRBD2. The CDR3 is made up of 18 amino acids. Looked up from germline, CDR1 is MGHRA and CDR2 is YSYEKL. J lost 3 bases, V lost 1 base, and 7 bases had no gene match. This CDR3 reads CASSQAPLLAGGTDTQYF. The CDR3 region has the DNA TGCGCCAGCAGCCAAGCCCCTTTACTAGCGGGAGGGACAGATACGCAGTATTTT.

The chain couples TRBV15 to TRBJ2-1, with 7 nucleotides matching TRBD1. With 2 bases clipped from V and 6 bases from J, the junction kept 7 bases outside the gene matches. Germline lookup yields CDR1 LNHNV and CDR2 YYDKDF (reference sequence). The CDR3 is 15 amino acids. The CDR3 DNA is TGTGCCACCAGCAGACCCGCCGGGACAGCCAATGAGCAGTTCTTC. Protein product: CATSRPAGTANEQFF.

The chain combines TRBV4-2 with TRBJ2-3; 9 nucleotides line up with TRBD2. This CDR3 is built from 19 residues. Per the germline V gene, CDR1 is LGHNA and CDR2 is YNFKEQ. V shed 0 bases and J 1 base; nucleotides not matched to a gene: 11. The CDR3 nucleotides are TGTGCCAGCAGCCAAGAGGCTCCCACCGGGACTAGCCGCACAGATACGCAGTATTTT. It codes for CASSQEAPTGTSRTDTQYF.

The rearrangement links TRBV19 to TRBJ1-5; 9 nucleotides match TRBD1. Germline CDR1 and CDR2: LNHDA and SQIVND (reference sequence). This CDR3 has 15 amino acids. Losses at the gene ends were 5 bases for V and 6 bases for J; bases not matched to a gene: 8. CDR3 protein: CASSSGTGSGQPQHF. CDR3 coding DNA: TGTGCCAGTAGTTCCGGGACAGGGAGTGGTCAGCCCCAGCATTTT.

CDR3 residues: CASSLTGGSTGELFF. CDR3 coding DNA: TGTGCCAGCAGCTTAACAGGAGGGTCCACCGGGGAGCTGTTTTTT. This rearrangement joins TRBV7-3 to TRBJ2-2, with D possibly matching TRBD2 (6 bases). The CDR3 length is 15 residues. V shed 0 bases and J shed 4 bases, with 9 bases lying between them. CDR1 and CDR2 (germline): SGHTA, FQGTGA.

The chain recombines TRBV6-2 or TRBV6-3 with TRBJ2-4, with D perhaps matching TRBD1 (5 bases). V was cut by 3 bases and J by 7 bases, with 13 bases left in between. The CDR3 extends over 14 amino acids. Per germline, CDR1 MNHEY and CDR2 SVGEGT. The CDR3 bases are TGTGCCAGCAGTTATTTGGGGCAAAGGAACATTCAGTACTTC. Amino acid sequence: CASSYLGQRNIQYF.

The chain links TRBV4-3 to TRBJ1-5; TRBD1 agrees at 7 bases. The V gene's germline CDR1 is LGHNA and CDR2 YSLEER. The CDR3 runs to 14 residues. V trimming: 4 bases; J trimming: 4 bases; junction bases outside the gene matches: 4. The CDR3 protein is CASSRDRVNQPQHF. For the CDR3, the DNA is TGCGCCAGCAGCCGAGACAGGGTTAATCAGCCCCAGCATTTT.

The chain recombines TRBV27 with TRBJ2-7; TRBD1 aligns across 10 bases. The CDR3 loop spans 16 amino acids. Per germline, CDR1 MNHEY and CDR2 SMNVEV (reference sequence). V shed 8 bases, J shed 2 bases, and the junction held 12 bases outside the gene matches. The CDR3 loop is CASGMDRGVYPYEQYF. DNA for the CDR3: TGTGCCAGCGGTATGGACAGGGGGGTTTATCCCTACGAGCAGTACTTC.

The gene calls are TRBV3-1 (or the pseudogene TRBV3-2) and TRBJ2-1; 15 bases match TRBD2. The V and J ends lost 5 bases and 4 bases, in that order; junction bases with no gene match: 0. CDR3 size: 15 residues. From germline, CDR1 is LGHDT and CDR2 YNNKEL (reference sequence). This CDR3 reads CASSGLAGGYNEQFF. The CDR3, as DNA: TGTGCCAGCAGCGGACTAGCGGGAGGGTACAATGAGCAGTTCTTC.

The gene calls are TRBV4-1 and TRBJ2-5; 7 nucleotides line up with TRBD2. The V segment lost 3 bases and the J segment 2 bases; nucleotides outside the gene matches: 6. This CDR3 is built from 15 residues. Germline lookup yields CDR1 MGHRA and CDR2 YSYEKL. CDR3 coding DNA: TGCGCCAGCAGCCAGCTCCTAGCGGAGCAAGAGACCCAGTACTTC. The encoded protein is CASSQLLAEQETQYF.

This chain links TRBV3-1 (or the pseudogene TRBV3-2) with TRBJ1-2; 7 bases are a match to TRBD1. Germline V CDR1 and CDR2: LGHDT, YNNKEL (reference sequence). V lost 4 bases, J lost 5 bases, and 4 bases stayed unmatched. There are 13 residues in the CDR3. The CDR3 sequence: CASSPGTAYGYTF. The DNA of the CDR3 is TGTGCCAGCAGCCCCGGGACAGCTTATGGCTACACCTTC.

The chain joins TRBV9 to TRBJ2-3, with 7 nucleotides matching TRBD2. The CDR3 extends over 15 amino acids. Unmatched junction bases numbered 5, after V lost 2 bases and J lost 2 bases. Germline V gene lookup returns CDR1 SGDLS and CDR2 YYNGEE. The CDR3 DNA sequence: TGTGCCAGCAGCGTTCGAGCGGGGTTCACAGATACGCAGTATTTT. This encodes CASSVRAGFTDTQYF.

This clone showed up just once. This chain links TRBV25-1 with TRBJ1-6; D possibly corresponds to TRBD1 (6 bases). Trimming took off 2 bases at V and 9 bases at J, with 11 bases between the two ends. CDR3 length: 14 amino acids. The germline V gene has CDR1 MGHDK and CDR2 SYGVNS. CDR3 sequence: CASSEAGVGSPLHF. CDR3 sequence (DNA): TGTGCCAGCAGTGAAGCAGGGGTCGGTTCACCCCTCCACTTT.

The gene calls are TRBV19 and TRBJ1-5, with 9 bases lining up with TRBD1. Germline CDR1 and CDR2: LNHDA and SQIVND (reference sequence). With V trimmed by 6 bases and J by 0 bases, 9 bases remained unmatched. CDR3 length: 17 amino acids. For the CDR3, the DNA is TGTGCCAGTAGAACCACAGGGGGCTATAATAGCAATCAGCCCCAGCATTTT. This translates into CASRTTGGYNSNQPQHF.

This clone was seen only a few times. V and J are TRBV4-2 and TRBJ2-7; 13 bases line up with TRBD2. This CDR3 is built from 16 residues. Germline V gives CDR1 LGHNA, CDR2 YNFKEQ. V trimming: 3 bases; J trimming: 2 bases; junction bases outside the gene matches: 4. The CDR3 nucleotides read TGTGCCAGCAGCCACCCGACTAGCGGGGGGACCTACGAGCAGTACTTC. Translation gives CASSHPTSGGTYEQYF.

There are a few counts of this clone. The chain links TRBV7-8 to TRBJ1-6, with D unresolved. The CDR3 loop spans 13 amino acids. V gave up 3 bases and J gave up 8 bases, with 8 bases separating them. The germline V gene has CDR1 SGHVS and CDR2 FQNEAQ. CDR3 coding DNA: TGTGCCAGCAGCTTCTTTCCCGATTCACCCCTCCACTTT. Its protein product is CASSFFPDSPLHF.

This clone showed up just once. The chain is built from TRBV6-1 and TRBJ2-7, with D maybe TRBD2 (6 bases). Germline loops: CDR1 MNHNS, CDR2 SASEGT. Trimming removed 2 bases from V and 4 bases from J, with 9 bases in between. The CDR3 covers 13 residues. CDR3 amino acids: CASSELAGYEQYF. The CDR3 DNA reads TGTGCCAGCAGTGAATTGGCGGGGTACGAGCAGTACTTC.

A single count supports this clone. This chain joins TRBV7-9 and TRBJ2-2; 9 nucleotides line up with TRBD1. Germline V gene lookup returns CDR1 SEHNR and CDR2 FQNEAQ (reference sequence). This CDR3 is built from 15 residues. V was clipped by 5 bases and J by 5 bases; unmatched bases: 6. CDR3 amino acids: CASSPRDRVTGELFF. CDR3 nucleotide sequence: TGTGCCAGCAGCCCACGGGACAGGGTGACCGGGGAGCTGTTTTTT.

The V and J genes are TRBV2 and TRBJ2-1; 7 bases match TRBD1. The length of the CDR3 is 13 residues. Germline V gives CDR1 SNHLY, CDR2 FYNNEI. J was trimmed by 7 bases and V by 6 bases; bases with no gene match: 6. This chain's CDR3 is CASRTGTANEQFF. DNA for the CDR3: TGTGCCAGCAGGACCGGGACAGCTAATGAGCAGTTCTTC.

V usage is TRBV18 and J usage is TRBJ2-2; a weak D match, TRBD1 (6 bases). The CDR3 is made up of 15 amino acids. V lost 5 bases, J lost 1 base, and 11 bases lay in between. Germline values: CDR1 KGHSH, CDR2 LQKENI. The CDR3 coding sequence is TGTGCCAGCTCAGGCGACAGGATGAACACCGGGGAGCTGTTTTTT. It translates to CASSGDRMNTGELFF. Supplemented by reference TRBV18 and TRBJ2-2, the full variable domain reads NAGVMQNPRHLVRRRGQEARLRCSPMKGHSHVYWYRQLPEEGLKFMVYLQKENIIDESGMPKERFSAEFPKEGPSILRIQQVVRGDSAAYFCASSGDRMNTGELFFGEGSRLTVL.

V is TRBV9 and J is TRBJ1-5, with TRBD1 matching 7 bases. Germline CDR1 and CDR2: SGDLS and YYNGEE. CDR3 length equals 14 residues. V trimming: 3 bases; J trimming: 3 bases; junction bases outside the gene matches: 3. As DNA, the CDR3 is TGTGCCAGCAGCGGGACAGGCGCCAATCAGCCCCAGCATTTT. This sequence encodes CASSGTGANQPQHF.

As concerns this clone: One end of the junction is discordant with germline, which a read error may explain. This chain links TRBV28 with TRBJ1-1; 9 positions match TRBD1. The CDR3 extends over 15 amino acids. CDR1 is MDHEN and CDR2 is SYDVKM in the germline V gene. CDR3 sequence (DNA): TGTGCCAGCAGCTTATTACAGGGGGCTTGGACTGAAGCTTTCTTT. Its translation: CASSLLQGAWTEAFF.

This clone is a singleton in its sample. The chain carries TRBV18 and TRBJ1-2; TRBD1 aligns across 8 bases. CDR1 and CDR2 from the germline V gene are KGHSH and LQKENI. This CDR3 region has 13 residues. Germline trimming cut 6 bases from V and 7 bases from J; bases unmatched to any gene: 7. As DNA, the CDR3 is TGTGCCAGCTCGCAACTGACAGGGGTTGGCTACACCTTC. Its protein product is CASSQLTGVGYTF.

The chain couples TRBV4-2 to TRBJ1-2; D may be TRBD1 (5 bases). V was pared by 0 bases and J by 5 bases, with 10 bases between. This CDR3 is built from 14 residues. Germline CDR1 is LGHNA and CDR2 is YNFKEQ. In DNA, the CDR3 is TGTGCCAGCAGCCAAGATTGGGCAGGGTATGGCTACACCTTC. Translated, it gives CASSQDWAGYGYTF.